This paragraph covers one TCR beta chain sequence. Antigen unknown. In TCRdb, the 5' RACE reads were re-called with MiXCR into one record per CDR3 protein. The table lists approximately 150,000 distinct CDR3 sequences, about 6.1% of them singletons. This sample was included in a study of T-cell memory formation after mild COVID-19. Study summary: In these data, TCR clusters were largely donor specific.

Trimming removed 1 base from V and 5 bases from J, with 16 bases in between. Per germline, CDR1 SGHRS and CDR2 YFSETQ. The CDR3 loop spans 16 amino acids. Study-wide points: There were some responding clones in pre-infection memory, which suggested that cross-reactive memory had joined. There was no confirmation that second-wave clones peaking on day 37 were SARS-CoV-2 specific. Contracting CD8+ clones were enriched in EMRA, CD4+ mainly in CM and EM.

This receptor was obtained from an adult woman who had mild COVID-19 (a few samples of this study predate the infection). Cell type and time point are not known. Input material: PBMCs or a T cell subset sorted from them (not recorded which). The chain is built from TRBV5-1 and TRBJ2-1; D is undetermined. CDR3 region: CASSLRSASNHNEQFF. In DNA, the CDR3 is TGCGCCAGCAGCTTGCGTTCGGCAAGCAACCACAATGAGCAGTTCTTC. Full variable domain (remainder filled in from reference TRBV5-1 and TRBJ2-1): KAGVTQTPRYLIKTRGQQVTLSCSPISGHRSVSWYQQTPGQGLQFLFEYFSETQRNKGNFPGRFSGRQFSNSRSEMNVSTLELGDSALYLCASSLRSASNHNEQFFGPGTRLTVL.